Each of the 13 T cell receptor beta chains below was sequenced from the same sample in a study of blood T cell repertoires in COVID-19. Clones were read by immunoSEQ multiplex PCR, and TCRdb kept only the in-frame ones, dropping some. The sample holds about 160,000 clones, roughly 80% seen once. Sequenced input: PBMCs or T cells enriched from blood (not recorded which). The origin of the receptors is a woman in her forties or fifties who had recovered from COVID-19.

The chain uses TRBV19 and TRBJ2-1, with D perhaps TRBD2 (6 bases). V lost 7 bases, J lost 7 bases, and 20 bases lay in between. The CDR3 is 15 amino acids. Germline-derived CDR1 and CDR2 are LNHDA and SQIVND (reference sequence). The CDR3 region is CASTLGGLARNEQFF. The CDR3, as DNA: TGTGCCAGTACCCTCGGAGGTCTAGCGAGGAATGAGCAGTTCTTC.

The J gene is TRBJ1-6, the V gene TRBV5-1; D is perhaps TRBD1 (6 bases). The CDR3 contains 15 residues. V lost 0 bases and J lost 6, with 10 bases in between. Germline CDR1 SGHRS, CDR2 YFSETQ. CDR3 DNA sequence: TGCGCCAGCAGCTTGGGCGACAGGATTAATTCACCCCTCCACTTT. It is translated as CASSLGDRINSPLHF.

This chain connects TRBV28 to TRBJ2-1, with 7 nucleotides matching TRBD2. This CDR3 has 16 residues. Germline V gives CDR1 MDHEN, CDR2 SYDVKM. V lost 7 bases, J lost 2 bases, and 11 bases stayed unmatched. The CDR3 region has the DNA TGTGCCAGCAAAAGTTTCGTGGCGGGAGCCTACAATGAGCAGTTCTTC. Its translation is CASKSFVAGAYNEQFF.

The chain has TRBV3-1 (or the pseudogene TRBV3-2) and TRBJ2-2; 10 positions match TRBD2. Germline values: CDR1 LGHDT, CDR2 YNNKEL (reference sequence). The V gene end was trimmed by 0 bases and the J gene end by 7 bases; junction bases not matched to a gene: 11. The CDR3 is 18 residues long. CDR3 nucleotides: TGTGCCAGCAGCCAAGAAGGGTCTAAGCGGGAGGGGAGCGGGGAGCTGTTTTTT. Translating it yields CASSQEGSKREGSGELFF.

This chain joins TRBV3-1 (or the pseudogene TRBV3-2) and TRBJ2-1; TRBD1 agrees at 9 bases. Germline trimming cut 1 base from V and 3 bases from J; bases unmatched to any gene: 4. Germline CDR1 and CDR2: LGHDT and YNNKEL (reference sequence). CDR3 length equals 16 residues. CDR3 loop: CASSQGGQGNYNEQFF. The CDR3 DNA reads TGTGCCAGCAGCCAAGGCGGACAGGGGAACTACAATGAGCAGTTCTTC.

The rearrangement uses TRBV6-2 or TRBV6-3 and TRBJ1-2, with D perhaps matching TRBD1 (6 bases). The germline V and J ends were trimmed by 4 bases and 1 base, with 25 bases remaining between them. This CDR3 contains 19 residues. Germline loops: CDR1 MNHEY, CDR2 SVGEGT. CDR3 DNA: TGTGCCAGCAGTTCACCTTATGGGACAACCACTTTCCTTAACTATGGCTACACCTTC. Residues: CASSSPYGTTTFLNYGYTF.

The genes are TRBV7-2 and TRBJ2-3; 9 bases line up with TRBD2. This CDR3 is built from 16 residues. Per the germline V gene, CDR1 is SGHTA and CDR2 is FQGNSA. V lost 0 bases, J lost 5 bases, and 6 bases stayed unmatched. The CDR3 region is CASSLAGGRVGDTQYF. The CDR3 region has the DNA TGTGCCAGCAGCTTAGCTGGCGGGAGGGTGGGAGATACGCAGTATTTT.

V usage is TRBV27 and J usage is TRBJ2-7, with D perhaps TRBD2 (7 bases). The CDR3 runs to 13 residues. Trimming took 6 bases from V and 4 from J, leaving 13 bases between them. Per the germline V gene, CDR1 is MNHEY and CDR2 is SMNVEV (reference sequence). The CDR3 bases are TGTGCCAGCAGAGGGGGAGGGGTATACGAGCAGTACTTC. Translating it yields CASRGGGVYEQYF.

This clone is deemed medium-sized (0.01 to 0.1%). The CDR3: CASSPGVETQYF. CDR3 DNA sequence: TGTGCCAGTAGTCCGGGTGTCGAGACCCAGTACTTC. The chain joins TRBV19 to TRBJ2-5; D not certain. Trimming removed 5 bases at V and 5 bases at J, with 9 bases between. The CDR3 totals 12 residues. CDR1 and CDR2 from the germline V gene are LNHDA and SQIVND (reference sequence).

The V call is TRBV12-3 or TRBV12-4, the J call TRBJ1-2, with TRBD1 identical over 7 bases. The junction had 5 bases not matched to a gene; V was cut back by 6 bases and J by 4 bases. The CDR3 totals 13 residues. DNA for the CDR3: TGTGCCAGCAGCCCGGGGACAGTCTATGGCTACACCTTC. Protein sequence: CASSPGTVYGYTF.

The CDR3 reads CASSTSLAGWVTDTQYF. CDR3 bases: TGTGCCAGTAGTACCTCCTTAGCGGGATGGGTCACAGATACGCAGTATTTT. The V call is TRBV19, the J call TRBJ2-3, with TRBD2 matching 8 bases. CDR1 and CDR2 (germline): LNHDA, SQIVND (reference sequence). This CDR3 is built from 17 residues. After removal of 4 bases from V and 2 bases from J, the junction contained 11 bases not matched to a gene.

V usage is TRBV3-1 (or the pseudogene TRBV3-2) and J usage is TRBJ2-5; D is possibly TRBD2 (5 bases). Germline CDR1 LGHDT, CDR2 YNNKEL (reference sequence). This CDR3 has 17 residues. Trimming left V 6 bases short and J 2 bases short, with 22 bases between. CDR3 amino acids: CASRAPIRGYLQETQYF. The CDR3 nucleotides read TGTGCCAGCAGGGCCCCTATACGAGGGTACCTTCAAGAGACCCAGTACTTC.

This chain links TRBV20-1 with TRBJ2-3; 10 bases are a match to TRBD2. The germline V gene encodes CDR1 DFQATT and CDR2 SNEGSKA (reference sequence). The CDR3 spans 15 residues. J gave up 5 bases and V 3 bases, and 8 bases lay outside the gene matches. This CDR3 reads CSASVSGGALDTQYF. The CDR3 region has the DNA TGCAGTGCTAGTGTCAGCGGGGGGGCGTTAGATACGCAGTATTTT.